This record looks at one T cell receptor (beta chain) sequence and its context. What it binds is unknown. Naive CD8 cells lacked CD45RO and underwent positive selection for CCR7, leaving out terminally differentiated effector memory CD45RA+ cells. V lost 3 bases and J lost 0, with 11 bases in between. Germline assignment: CDR1 SEHNR and CDR2 FQNEAQ (reference sequence). CDR3 length equals 15 residues. These data come from a study of shared clonotypes between healthy human individuals. Study-level points and caveats: Clonotypes shared by all four sorted-subset donors had higher generation probabilities than non-shared clonotypes. When naive CD4 clonotypes were compared across a few donors, about 4.8% were shared.

In replicate PCRs of sorted subsets, roughly 200 ng DNA, approximately 32,000 T cell genomes, was used. The table came from immunoSEQ multiplex PCR; TCRdb's copy has only in-frame clones and leaves some out. The table includes around 2,000,000 clones, just under 95% detected once. This TCR was recovered from a man between 18 and 35 years old in good health. The chain couples TRBV7-9 to TRBJ1-1; D is perhaps TRBD1 (5 bases). Material for sequencing was naive CD8+ T cells sorted from blood. Here the CDR3 DNA reads TGTGCCAGCAGCTTCCCGGGACCAATGAACACTGAAGCTTTCTTT. This encodes CASSFPGPMNTEAFF.